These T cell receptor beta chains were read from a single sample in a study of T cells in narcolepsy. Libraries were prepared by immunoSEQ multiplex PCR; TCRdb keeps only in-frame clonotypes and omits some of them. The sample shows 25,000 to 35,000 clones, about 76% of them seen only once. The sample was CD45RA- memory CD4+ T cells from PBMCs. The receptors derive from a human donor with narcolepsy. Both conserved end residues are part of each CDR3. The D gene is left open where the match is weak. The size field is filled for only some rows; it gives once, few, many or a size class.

CASSGSTDTQYF	TGTGCCAGCAGCGGGAGCACAGATACGCAGTATTTT	TRBJ2-3	12	NA	NA	TRBV6-5
CASSRLSGKLFF	TGTGCCAGCAGTCGTCTTTCGGGAAAACTGTTTTTT	TRBJ1-4	12	NA	NA	TRBV25-1
CASSPRTGSLLNTEAFF	TGTGCCAGCTCACCACGGACAGGTTCACTCCTGAACACTGAAGCTTTCTTT	TRBJ1-1	17	TRBD1	medium-sized	TRBV18
CASSEAQTGSHLNTEAFF	TGTGCCAGCAGTGAAGCCCAAACCGGGTCCCACCTGAACACTGAAGCTTTCTTT	TRBJ1-1	18	NA	NA	TRBV6-1
CASSTGQTTGELFF	TGCGCCAGCAGCACCGGACAGACCACCGGGGAGCTGTTTTTT	TRBJ2-2	14	NA	once	TRBV5-1
CASSERTSGFTDTQYF	TGTGCCAGCAGTGAACGGACTAGCGGGTTCACAGATACGCAGTATTTT	TRBJ2-3	16	TRBD2	NA	TRBV6-1
CASSWGTGDEAFF	TGTGCCAGCAGCTGGGGGACAGGGGATGAAGCTTTCTTT	TRBJ1-1	13	TRBD1	NA	TRBV5-4
CASSRDSSEQYF	TGTGCCAGCAGCCGGGACTCGTCGGAGCAGTACTTC	TRBJ2-7	12	NA	NA	TRBV5-8
CATSRDQGMDGYTF	TGTGCCACCAGCAGAGATCAGGGCATGGATGGCTACACCTTC	TRBJ1-2	14	NA	few	TRBV15
CASSFIPSGGTGELFF	TGCGCCAGCAGCTTTATTCCTAGCGGGGGAACCGGGGAGCTGTTTTTT	TRBJ2-2	16	TRBD2	NA	TRBV5-1
CAWSVRTSSYNEQFF	TGTGCCTGGAGTGTAAGGACTAGCTCCTACAATGAGCAGTTCTTC	TRBJ2-1	15	TRBD2	NA	TRBV30
CATAGQQNQPQHF	TGTGCCACCGCCGGACAGCAAAATCAGCCCCAGCATTTT	TRBJ1-5	13	NA	NA	TRBV6-5
CASSLVGNPDQPQHF	TGCGCCAGCAGCTTGGTTGGGAATCCCGATCAGCCCCAGCATTTT	TRBJ1-5	15	NA	medium-sized	TRBV5-1
CASSHIGRTTKGEKLFF	TGCGCCAGCAGCCACATAGGTCGGACTACAAAAGGAGAAAAACTGTTTTTT	TRBJ1-4	17	NA	NA	TRBV4-1
CASSRPGGTEAFF	TGTGCCAGCAGCCGGCCCGGGGGCACTGAAGCTTTCTTT	TRBJ1-1	13	NA	NA	TRBV9
CASSVQGVSGNTIYF	TGTGCCAGCAGCGTACAGGGGGTCTCTGGAAACACCATATATTTT	TRBJ1-3	15	TRBD1	NA	TRBV9
CASSYIGGYTDTQYF	TGTGCCAGCAGTTACATCGGGGGTTACACAGATACGCAGTATTTT	TRBJ2-3	15	NA	NA	TRBV6-6
CASSTEGSGYEQYF	TGTGCCAGCTCCACCGAAGGCTCGGGCTACGAGCAGTACTTC	TRBJ2-7	14	NA	NA	TRBV18
CASSIRSLAGGGATQYF	TGTGCCAGTAGTATTCGGAGCCTAGCGGGAGGGGGGGCAACGCAGTATTTT	TRBJ2-3	17	TRBD2	NA	TRBV19
CASSLGSWGNEQFF	TGTGCCAGCAGCTTAGGTTCGTGGGGCAATGAGCAGTTCTTC	TRBJ2-1	14	NA	NA	TRBV7-6
CASSYRLAGTGELFF	TGTGCCAGCAGTTATAGGCTAGCGGGGACCGGGGAGCTGTTTTTT	TRBJ2-2	15	TRBD2	few	TRBV6-5
CASSTPTSGAVRRETQYF	TGTGCCAGCAGTACCCCGACTAGCGGGGCTGTCCGCAGGGAGACCCAGTACTTC	TRBJ2-5	18	TRBD2	NA	TRBV2
CASSYKGRGDGYTF	TGTGCCAGCAGTTATAAGGGCAGGGGAGATGGCTACACCTTC	TRBJ1-2	14	NA	NA	TRBV6-5
CASSLEGQGVGEQYF	TGCGCCAGCAGCTTGGAAGGACAGGGGGTCGGCGAGCAGTACTTC	TRBJ2-7	15	TRBD1	NA	TRBV5-1
CASSEGRETQYF	TGTGCCAGCAGTGAGGGGCGGGAGACCCAGTACTTC	TRBJ2-5	12	NA	NA	TRBV28
CASSVAAGSGELFF	TGTGCCAGCAGCGTAGCGGCAGGGTCCGGGGAGCTGTTTTTT	TRBJ2-2	14	NA	NA	TRBV9